Reported below is one T cell receptor (beta chain). Its antigen is unknown. This record comes from a study of cytomegalovirus exposure and HLA in healthy donors. The study, taken as a whole, reports: A later examination showed that TCR association rates differed by HLA locus, with DRB1 most and HLA-C fewest. Per a later analysis, roughly 17,000 TCR beta sequences showed association with HLA alleles at 0.05 false discovery rate. Reported performance of the classifier showed diagnosis of cytomegalovirus status with high specificity and sensitivity. Most sequenced TCRs were rare (though some public TCRs occurred in many donors).

Use of 60 Vbeta and 13 Jbeta primers characterized the PCR. Libraries were prepared by immunoSEQ multiplex PCR; TCRdb keeps only in-frame clonotypes and omits some of them. The data contain more than 80,000 clones, about 89% of them singletons. Trimming took 3 bases from V and 3 from J; bases not matched to a gene: 2. The V gene's germline CDR1 is SGHDT and CDR2 YYEEEE. The CDR3 is 15 amino acids. This receptor was obtained from a man aged 25-45 years in good health and CMV-seropositive. The chain is built from TRBV5-6 and TRBJ2-7, with 14 bases that match TRBD2. Material for sequencing was PBMCs. This chain's CDR3 is CASSSGLAGGYEQYF. DNA for the CDR3: TGTGCCAGCAGCTCAGGACTAGCGGGAGGCTACGAGCAGTACTTC.